The 30 T cell receptor beta chains below were found in one sample sequenced in a study of blood T cell repertoires in COVID-19. TCRdb keeps only in-frame clones here, not all; method: immunoSEQ multiplex PCR. The profile shows about 98,000 clones, 75% to 95% of them singletons. Sequencing was carried out using peripheral blood. Receptors originate from a man younger than 35 with acute or convalescent COVID-19.

This clone appeared a few times. The CDR3 here is CASSAAGGNEQFF. Written as DNA, the CDR3 is TGTGCCAGCTCAGCCGCGGGAGGTAATGAGCAGTTCTTC. This chain uses TRBV18 with TRBJ2-1; 8 bases agree with TRBD2. This CDR3 spans 13 amino acids. Germline assignment: CDR1 KGHSH and CDR2 LQKENI. The V and J ends lost 5 bases and 7 bases, in that order; junction bases with no gene match: 4.

The CDR3 sequence: CASSDWTGGKNTEAFF. The DNA for the CDR3 is TGTGCCAGCAGTGACTGGACAGGGGGCAAGAACACTGAAGCTTTCTTT. This sequence joins TRBV2 and TRBJ1-1; TRBD1 agrees at 11 bases. V was pared by 3 bases and J by 1 base, with 4 bases of the junction left unmatched. The CDR3 is 16 amino acids. Germline CDR1 reads SNHLY; CDR2 reads FYNNEI. The full variable domain, its missing parts supplied by reference TRBV2 and TRBJ1-1, is EPEVTQTPSHQVTQMGQEVILRCVPISNHLYFYWYRQILGQKVEFLVSFYNNEISEKSEIFDDQFSVERPDGSNFTLKIRSTKLEDSAMYFCASSDWTGGKNTEAFFGQGTRLTVV.

V gene TRBV5-1 combines with J gene TRBJ2-6; D is undetermined. V was clipped by 1 base and J by 1 base, with 6 bases between them. Germline values: CDR1 SGHRS, CDR2 YFSETQ. The CDR3 is made up of 15 amino acids. The chain's CDR3 is CASSLLASGANVLTF. CDR3 coding DNA: TGCGCCAGCAGCTTGTTGGCTTCTGGGGCCAACGTCCTGACTTTC.

J is TRBJ2-2 and V is TRBV5-1; D is undetermined. V lost 3 bases and J lost 5, with 11 bases in between. CDR3 length: 14 residues. Germline V CDR1 and CDR2: SGHRS, YFSETQ. CDR3 protein: CASSYIDLTGELFF. The CDR3 bases are TGCGCCAGCAGCTATATTGATCTAACCGGGGAGCTGTTTTTT.

This sequence joins TRBV5-6 and TRBJ2-4, with 7 bases aligning to TRBD2. After removal of 3 bases from V and 3 bases from J, the junction contained 6 bases not matched to a gene. Germline V gene sequence: CDR1 SGHDT, CDR2 YYEEEE. The CDR3 extends over 15 amino acids. The DNA for the CDR3 is TGTGCCAGCAGCTGGACCCGGGGGGACAAAAACATTCAGTACTTC. Residues: CASSWTRGDKNIQYF.

The chain carries TRBV6-1 and TRBJ1-1; D not certain. The V and J ends lost 4 bases and 2 bases respectively, with 17 bases between them. The CDR3 has 16 amino acids. Germline CDR1 is MNHNS and CDR2 is SASEGT. Written as DNA, the CDR3 is TGTGCCAGCAGTGGAGAGATTAGCTGGGTAAACACTGAAGCTTTCTTT. Translated, it gives CASSGEISWVNTEAFF.

The gene calls are TRBV2 and TRBJ2-7; D call uncertain. The CDR3 totals 14 residues. Trimming took off 6 bases at V and 5 bases at J, with 17 bases between the two ends. CDR1 SNHLY and CDR2 FYNNEI come from the germline V gene. The CDR3 loop is CASRDLLLVHEQYF. The DNA for the CDR3 is TGTGCCAGCAGGGATCTACTTCTAGTACACGAGCAGTACTTC. The entire variable domain, with the rest obtained from reference TRBV2 and TRBJ2-7, is as follows: EPEVTQTPSHQVTQMGQEVILRCVPISNHLYFYWYRQILGQKVEFLVSFYNNEISEKSEIFDDQFSVERPDGSNFTLKIRSTKLEDSAMYFCASRDLLLVHEQYFGPGTRLTVT.

This rearrangement joins TRBV5-1 to TRBJ1-1; unclear D gene. V was shortened by 4 bases and J by 0 bases, with 10 bases between the two germline ends. The CDR3 contains 14 residues. Germline CDR1 reads SGHRS; CDR2 reads YFSETQ. The CDR3 spells CASSRAGMNTEAFF. CDR3 DNA: TGCGCCAGCAGCAGGGCGGGGATGAACACTGAAGCTTTCTTT.

The chain uses TRBV27 and TRBJ1-4; D is perhaps TRBD1 (5 bases). Trimming removed 6 bases at V and 4 bases at J, with 12 bases between. Per germline, CDR1 MNHEY and CDR2 SMNVEV (reference sequence). The CDR3 is 14 amino acids. CDR3 in DNA: TGTGCCAGCAGCCCCATCGACAGTAATGAAAAACTGTTTTTT. Translating it yields CASSPIDSNEKLFF.

The J gene is TRBJ1-2, the V gene TRBV6-6; 10 bases align to TRBD1. CDR1 is MNHNY, CDR2 SVGAGI, per germline (reference sequence). V shed 4 bases and J 3 bases; nucleotides not matched to a gene: 8. The length of the CDR3 is 16 residues. This CDR3 reads CASSFDRGPLDYGYTF. The DNA of the CDR3 is TGTGCCAGCAGTTTCGACAGGGGGCCTTTGGACTATGGCTACACCTTC.

The V gene is TRBV25-1, the J gene TRBJ1-2; tentative D call: TRBD1 (5 bases). V lost 10 bases, J lost 8 bases, and 20 bases lay in between. CDR1 MGHDK and CDR2 SYGVNS come from the germline V gene. The CDR3 contains 13 residues. CDR3 loop: CATENGQGRGYTF. For the CDR3, the DNA is TGTGCCACCGAGAATGGCCAGGGTCGAGGCTACACCTTC.

The chain recombines TRBV7-9 with TRBJ1-1; D gene uncertain. The CDR3 is 15 amino acids. V lost 3 bases and J 1 base, leaving 12 bases between the germline ends. CDR1 is SEHNR and CDR2 is FQNEAQ in the germline V gene (reference sequence). The CDR3 region has the DNA TGTGCCAGCAGCTTTGTCGGGCGGGAGAACACTGAAGCTTTCTTT. Protein sequence: CASSFVGRENTEAFF.

V usage is TRBV29-1 and J usage is TRBJ1-1, with TRBD1 matching over 7 bases. The CDR3 contains 13 residues. V was pared by 3 bases and J by 6 bases, with 7 bases of the junction left unmatched. Germline CDR1 and CDR2: SQVTM and ANQGSEA. The CDR3 region has the DNA TGCAGCGTTGATAGAGACAGGGTCGCTGAAGCTTTCTTT. Its protein product is CSVDRDRVAEAFF. The full variable domain, rest sourced from reference TRBV29-1 and TRBJ1-1, is SAVISQKPSRDICQRGTSLTIQCQVDSQVTMMFWYRQQPGQSLTLIATANQGSEATYESGFVIDKFPISRPNLTFSTLTVSNMSPEDSSIYLCSVDRDRVAEAFFGQGTRLTVV.

This sequence joins TRBV7-9 and TRBJ2-3, with 11 bases lining up with TRBD2. The CDR3 has 16 amino acids. The V gene end was trimmed by 1 base and the J gene end by 5 bases; junction bases not matched to a gene: 5. Germline V gene data show CDR1 as SEHNR and CDR2 as FQNEAQ (reference sequence). The chain's CDR3 is CASSLVGLAGGDTQYF. The CDR3 DNA follows: TGTGCCAGCAGCTTAGTAGGGCTAGCGGGGGGAGATACGCAGTATTTT.

The rearrangement joins TRBV2 to TRBJ1-4; D gene ambiguous. The CDR3 spans 16 residues. Germline assignment: CDR1 SNHLY and CDR2 FYNNEI. Deletions cut 2 bases from V and 3 bases from J, with 13 bases between. CDR3 sequence (DNA): TGTGCCAGCAGTGAAATTATTGGCAGTCCTAATGAAAAACTGTTTTTT. Protein product: CASSEIIGSPNEKLFF. The full variable domain, rest sourced from reference TRBV2 and TRBJ1-4, is EPEVTQTPSHQVTQMGQEVILRCVPISNHLYFYWYRQILGQKVEFLVSFYNNEISEKSEIFDDQFSVERPDGSNFTLKIRSTKLEDSAMYFCASSEIIGSPNEKLFFGSGTQLSVL.

This chain uses TRBV29-1 with TRBJ2-1; possibly TRBD1 for D (6 bases). CDR1 and CDR2 (germline): SQVTM, ANQGSEA. CDR3 length equals 14 residues. V gave up 6 bases and J gave up 8 bases, with 20 bases separating them. For the CDR3, the DNA is TGCAGCGTCGAAAGACAGGAGTCGTACGATGAGCAGTTCTTC. This translates into CSVERQESYDEQFF.

The V call is TRBV5-1, the J call TRBJ2-7; 11 bases map to TRBD2. The germline CDR1 and CDR2 sequences are SGHRS and YFSETQ. The CDR3 extends over 15 amino acids. Unmatched junction bases numbered 9, after V lost 6 bases and J lost 4 bases. CDR3 DNA sequence: TGCGCCAGCAAACTAGCGGGGGTCACGGTGTACGAGCAGTACTTC. This codes for CASKLAGVTVYEQYF.

Details on this clone: In the same sample, other DNA sequences code for this CDR3. The CDR3 spells CASSLGQGPYEQYF. CDR3 sequence (DNA): TGCGCCAGCAGCTTGGGTCAGGGTCCCTACGAGCAGTACTTC. V gene TRBV5-1 combines with J gene TRBJ2-7; maybe TRBD1 (5 bases). Trimming shortened V by 0 bases and J by 2 bases, and 9 bases separated the two germline ends. Per germline, CDR1 SGHRS and CDR2 YFSETQ. This CDR3 is 14 amino acids long.

The chain joins TRBV5-1 to TRBJ2-1, with 10 bases identical to TRBD1. The V and J ends lost 0 bases and 2 bases, in that order; junction bases with no gene match: 2. The V gene's germline CDR1 is SGHRS and CDR2 YFSETQ. This CDR3 spans 16 amino acids. CDR3 residues: CASSLGQGAPYNEQFF. In DNA form, the CDR3 reads TGCGCCAGCAGCTTGGGACAGGGGGCCCCCTACAATGAGCAGTTCTTC.

The rearrangement joins TRBV7-9 to TRBJ2-2; 9 bases match TRBD2. The trim removed 5 bases at V and 5 bases at J, leaving 9 bases unmatched. Per germline, CDR1 SEHNR and CDR2 FQNEAQ (reference sequence). CDR3 size: 16 residues. For the CDR3, the DNA is TGTGCCAGCAGCCTCAGGGGGAGCGGGAGGACCGGGGAGCTGTTTTTT. Translation gives CASSLRGSGRTGELFF.

The gene calls are TRBV27 and TRBJ2-7; tentatively, D is TRBD1 (6 bases). The CDR3 loop spans 14 amino acids. Trimming left V 8 bases short and J 5 bases short, with 19 bases between. Germline values: CDR1 MNHEY, CDR2 SMNVEV (reference sequence). The CDR3 is CASAPDRSFHEQYF. CDR3 bases: TGTGCCAGCGCTCCCGACAGGTCCTTTCACGAGCAGTACTTC.

The genes are TRBV19 and TRBJ1-1, with TRBD1 as a possible D gene (5 bases). V lost 1 base and J lost 5, with 11 bases in between. This CDR3 spans 14 amino acids. Germline assignment: CDR1 LNHDA and CDR2 SQIVND (reference sequence). CDR3 DNA sequence: TGTGCCAGTAGTATAGGAACAGGCCATACTGAAGCTTTCTTT. This codes for CASSIGTGHTEAFF.

The chain links TRBV5-1 to TRBJ2-7; 10 bases are shared with TRBD1. Germline loops: CDR1 SGHRS, CDR2 YFSETQ. V was pared by 7 bases and J by 6 bases, with 10 bases of the junction left unmatched. This CDR3 comprises 14 residues. The CDR3 DNA reads as TGCGCCAGCGAATCCGGGACAGGGGAGGGCGAGCAGTACTTC. It translates to CASESGTGEGEQYF. The complete variable domain, with remaining parts taken from reference TRBV5-1 and TRBJ2-7, reads KAGVTQTPRYLIKTRGQQVTLSCSPISGHRSVSWYQQTPGQGLQFLFEYFSETQRNKGNFPGRFSGRQFSNSRSEMNVSTLELGDSALYLCASESGTGEGEQYFGPGTRLTVT.

The chain uses TRBV19 and TRBJ1-6, with 7 bases fitting TRBD1. V trimming: 4 bases; J trimming: 10 bases; junction bases outside the gene matches: 16. The CDR3 has 17 residues. The germline CDR1 and CDR2 sequences are LNHDA and SQIVND (reference sequence). The CDR3 spells CASSTVPRGRQPSPLHF. CDR3 sequence (DNA): TGTGCCAGTAGTACAGTCCCCAGGGGGAGACAGCCATCACCCCTCCACTTT.

The chain employs TRBV3-1 (or the pseudogene TRBV3-2) and TRBJ1-6; 9 bases are shared with TRBD1. The germline gives CDR1 LGHDT, CDR2 YNNKEL (reference sequence). This CDR3 comprises 18 residues. J gave up 8 bases and V 5 bases, and 16 bases lay outside the gene matches. The CDR3 nucleotides read TGTGCCAGCAGCAAACCAAGGTTGGGACAGGGAGCGGATTCACCCCTCCACTTT. This translates into CASSKPRLGQGADSPLHF.

The chain has TRBV19 and TRBJ1-1; D perhaps matches TRBD1 (5 bases). The CDR3 is made up of 15 amino acids. The V gene lost 3 bases and the J gene lost 6 bases, with 17 bases spanning the gap. The germline CDR1 and CDR2 sequences are LNHDA and SQIVND (reference sequence). The CDR3 DNA reads as TGTGCCAGTAGTATGAGACGACAGCTTTTATCTGAAGCTTTCTTT. Its protein is CASSMRRQLLSEAFF.

The V and J genes are TRBV10-2 and TRBJ2-4; 9 nucleotides line up with TRBD2. V lost 4 bases, J lost 7 bases, and 5 bases stayed unmatched. The CDR3 sequence is 14 residues long. Looked up from germline, CDR1 is WSHSY and CDR2 is SAAADI. CDR3: CASSAAGGGNIQYF. CDR3 in DNA: TGCGCCAGCAGTGCCGCGGGAGGGGGGAACATTCAGTACTTC.

In this sample, this clone turned up once. The chain is built from TRBV7-8 and TRBJ1-5, with a tentative D call TRBD1 (5 bases). Per the germline V gene, CDR1 is SGHVS and CDR2 is FQNEAQ. This CDR3 region has 13 residues. The germline V and J ends were trimmed by 11 bases and 9 bases, with 20 bases remaining between them. The CDR3 bases are TGTGCCTCCAGCAGGGAACTCTTGAGGCCCCAGCATTTT. Amino acid sequence: CASSRELLRPQHF.

The chain joins TRBV30 to TRBJ1-2; no firm D call. Germline CDR1 and CDR2: GTSNPN and SVGIG (reference sequence). The germline V and J ends were trimmed by 4 bases and 5 bases, with 8 bases remaining between them. This CDR3 contains 11 residues. The CDR3 region is CAWNVAYGYTF. The CDR3 coding sequence is TGTGCCTGGAACGTCGCGTATGGCTACACCTTC. Filled out from reference TRBV30 and TRBJ1-2, the complete variable domain reads SQTIHQWPATLVQPVGSPLSLECTVEGTSNPNLYWYRQAAGRGLQLLFYSVGIGQISSEVPQNLSASRPQDRQFILSSKKLLLSDSGFYLCAWNVAYGYTFGSGTRLTVV.

CDR3 DNA: TGTGCCAGCAGTGAATTGGGACAGACGGGGGTGTTCTTC. Its translation is CASSELGQTGVFF. The rearrangement links TRBV25-1 to TRBJ2-1; D may be TRBD1 (7 bases). Germline-derived CDR1 and CDR2 are MGHDK and SYGVNS. Trimming took 1 base from V and 15 from J, leaving 16 bases between them. The CDR3 runs 13 residues. Together with reference TRBV25-1 and TRBJ2-1, the CDR3 gives the full variable domain: EADIYQTPRYLVIGTGKKITLECSQTMGHDKMYWYQQDPGMELHLIHYSYGVNSTEKGDLSSESTVSRIRTEHFPLTLESARPSHTSQYLCASSELGQTGVFFGPGTRLTVL.